The 19 T cell receptor beta chains listed next were all sequenced from one sample in a study of OX40 agonist ivuxolimab in advanced cancers. The repertoire was sequenced with immunoSEQ multiplex PCR; TCRdb's copy has only in-frame clones and lacks some. Found here are about 36,000 clones, roughly 81% of them singletons; the top ten hold approximately 21%. This material consisted of CD4+ or CD8+ T cells sorted from blood, taken in a trial of the OX40 agonist ivuxolimab. These receptors all come from an adult with an advanced solid tumor such as melanoma, head and neck, liver or kidney cancer.

This clone was seen once. The rearrangement links TRBV7-3 to TRBJ2-1; D gene ambiguous. Germline CDR1 is SGHTA and CDR2 is FQGTGA. Trimming pared 2 bases from V and 1 base from J, leaving 6 bases between. CDR3 length: 14 residues. This CDR3 is CASSLYVSYNEQFF. CDR3 in DNA: TGTGCCAGCAGCTTATATGTATCCTACAATGAGCAGTTCTTC. The full variable domain, completed using reference TRBV7-3 and TRBJ2-1, is GAGVSQTPSNKVTEKGKYVELRCDPISGHTALYWYRQSLGQGPEFLIYFQGTGAADDSGLPNDRFFAVRPEGSVSTLKIQRTERGDSAVYLCASSLYVSYNEQFFGPGTRLTVL.

The rearrangement links TRBV11-2 to TRBJ2-2; TRBD2 is a possible D gene (7 bases). Germline assignment: CDR1 SGHAT and CDR2 FQNNGV. The V gene lost 4 bases and the J gene lost 4 bases, with 16 bases spanning the gap. CDR3 length equals 16 residues. The CDR3 sequence is CASSSRGSGGTGELFF. DNA of the CDR3: TGTGCCAGCAGCTCCAGGGGATCGGGGGGCACCGGGGAGCTGTTTTTT.

The sample holds a few counts of this clone. This chain links TRBV19 with TRBJ1-5; D is unclear. V gave up 6 bases and J gave up 7 bases, with 19 bases separating them. Germline lookup yields CDR1 LNHDA and CDR2 SQIVND (reference sequence). The CDR3 length is 15 residues. In DNA, the CDR3 is TGTGCCAGTAGGTCTCCGGACGGGAGAGGACAGCCCCAGCATTTT. Protein: CASRSPDGRGQPQHF. Full variable domain (outside the CDR3, taken from reference TRBV19 and TRBJ1-5): DGGITQSPKYLFRKEGQNVTLSCEQNLNHDAMYWYRQDPGQGLRLIYYSQIVNDFQKGDIAEGYSVSREKKESFPLTVTSAQKNPTAFYLCASRSPDGRGQPQHFGDGTRLSIL.

The chain links TRBV7-2 to TRBJ2-3, with unresolved D. V shed 1 base and J shed 6 bases, with 11 bases lying between them. This CDR3 region has 14 residues. Germline lookup yields CDR1 SGHTA and CDR2 FQGNSA. This chain's CDR3 is CASSLGQTSDTQYF. The DNA of the CDR3 is TGTGCCAGCAGCTTAGGGCAGACGAGTGATACGCAGTATTTT.

V and J are TRBV5-1 and TRBJ1-2; D is unclear. Germline V gene sequence: CDR1 SGHRS, CDR2 YFSETQ. With 3 bases removed from V and 8 bases from J, the gap between germline ends came to 11 bases. The CDR3 is 12 residues long. DNA for the CDR3: TGCGCCAGCAGCTCCTACCCGGGGGGCTACACCTTC. It codes for CASSSYPGGYTF.

The chain uses TRBV7-8 and TRBJ2-3; no definite D call. Between the trimmed V and J ends, which lost 5 bases and 4 bases, there was a span of 7 bases. Germline assignment: CDR1 SGHVS and CDR2 FQNEAQ. The CDR3 runs to 12 residues. The DNA for the CDR3 is TGTGCCAGCAGCCAACTCCCAGATACGCAGTATTTT. Protein: CASSQLPDTQYF. Drawing the rest from reference TRBV7-8 and TRBJ2-3, the complete variable domain is GAGVSQSPRYKVAKRGQDVALRCDPISGHVSLFWYQQALGQGPEFLTYFQNEAQLDKSGLPSDRFFAERPEGSVSTLKIQRTQQEDSAVYLCASSQLPDTQYFGPGTRLTVL.

The rearrangement joins TRBV6-8 to TRBJ1-1, with 7 bases fitting TRBD1. CDR3 size: 16 residues. Trimming cost V 2 bases and J 1 base; bases outside gene matches: 7. Germline CDR1 and CDR2: MNHGY and SAAAGT. This CDR3 is CASSYKRTGRNTEAFF. Written as DNA, the CDR3 is TGTGCCAGCAGTTACAAGAGGACAGGAAGGAACACTGAAGCTTTCTTT.

This chain uses TRBV7-2 with TRBJ2-2, with D perhaps given as TRBD1 or TRBD2 (6 bases each). V was clipped by 5 bases and J by 4 bases, with 17 bases between them. CDR1 is SGHTA and CDR2 is FQGNSA in the germline V gene. The CDR3 sequence is 16 residues long. The CDR3 bases are TGTGCCAGCAGCCAACCGGAGGGGGGCGGCACCGGGGAGCTGTTTTTT. It yields the protein CASSQPEGGGTGELFF.

The chain carries TRBV27 and TRBJ2-7; D ambiguous. Germline CDR1 and CDR2: MNHEY and SMNVEV (reference sequence). The CDR3 totals 15 residues. The germline V and J ends were trimmed by 6 bases and 0 bases, with 15 bases remaining between them. The CDR3 DNA is TGTGCCAGCAGCCCCCGGACGGTCCTCTCCTACGAGCAGTACTTC. Translated, it gives CASSPRTVLSYEQYF.

The gene calls are TRBV27 and TRBJ2-1, with 9 bases matching TRBD2. Germline-derived CDR1 and CDR2 are MNHEY and SMNVEV (reference sequence). The CDR3 totals 15 residues. V shed 4 bases, J shed 8 bases, and the junction held 9 bases outside the gene matches. The chain's CDR3 is CASSSMASGIHEQFF. In DNA form, the CDR3 reads TGTGCCAGCAGTTCAATGGCTAGCGGGATTCATGAGCAGTTCTTC.

CDR3 coding DNA: TGTGCCAGCAGCCCTACTAGATCTAACAGGGCTGGCGGGGAGCTGTTTTTT. Its translation is CASSPTRSNRAGGELFF. The genes are TRBV9 and TRBJ2-2; tentative D call: TRBD1 (6 bases). CDR1 is SGDLS, CDR2 YYNGEE, per germline. The CDR3 loop spans 17 amino acids. Trimming stripped 4 bases from V and 7 bases from J, with 23 bases between.

In the case of this clone: Sequence at one end of the junction differs from germline and may be a read error. The rearrangement joins TRBV5-1 to TRBJ1-6; D call uncertain. This CDR3 is 13 amino acids long. Germline V CDR1 and CDR2: SGHRS, YFSETQ. The CDR3 nucleotides read TGCGCCAGCATGGAGGGTCGGGTATATCCCCCCCACTTT. Encoded protein: CASMEGRVYPPHF.

In nucleotides, the CDR3 is TGTGCCAGTAGCGACCCCCGGGACAGGGATCCTGGCTACACCTTC. It yields the protein CASSDPRDRDPGYTF. V is TRBV19 and J is TRBJ1-2, with TRBD1 matching 9 bases. This CDR3 is built from 15 residues. After removal of 6 bases from V and 7 bases from J, the junction contained 12 bases not matched to a gene. Germline CDR1 and CDR2: LNHDA and SQIVND (reference sequence).

The chain links TRBV5-1 to TRBJ2-5; D gene uncertain. V lost 5 bases, J lost 1 base, and 9 bases lay in between. This CDR3 region has 13 residues. Germline values: CDR1 SGHRS, CDR2 YFSETQ. The CDR3 DNA reads as TGCGCCAGCAGTCGGGCTCTCCAAGAGACCCAGTACTTC. As protein: CASSRALQETQYF.

The gene calls are TRBV15 and TRBJ2-5, with D tentatively TRBD1 (6 bases). The V end lost 1 base, the J end lost 3 bases, and 6 bases lay between the germline ends. From germline, CDR1 is LNHNV and CDR2 YYDKDF (reference sequence). The CDR3 runs to 13 residues. The CDR3 is CATSRGQEETQYF. CDR3 DNA sequence: TGTGCCACCAGCAGAGGACAGGAAGAGACCCAGTACTTC.

The chain employs TRBV9 and TRBJ2-5, with TRBD2 identical over 8 bases. V lost 0 bases and J lost 4; bases outside the gene matches: 8. The CDR3 has 16 residues. The germline gives CDR1 SGDLS, CDR2 YYNGEE. In DNA form, the CDR3 reads TGTGCCAGCAGCGTAGGGGCGGGGGGCCGCCCAGAGACCCAGTACTTC. It translates to CASSVGAGGRPETQYF. The complete variable domain, with remaining parts taken from reference TRBV9 and TRBJ2-5, reads DSGVTQTPKHLITATGQRVTLRCSPRSGDLSVYWYQQSLDQGLQFLIQYYNGEERAKGNILERFSAQQFPDLHSELNLSSLELGDSALYFCASSVGAGGRPETQYFGPGTRLLVL.

This clone showed up just a few times. V gene TRBV11-3 combines with J gene TRBJ2-1; 9 bases line up with TRBD2. Losses at the gene ends were 0 bases for V and 3 bases for J; bases not matched to a gene: 3. The CDR3 sequence is 16 residues long. Germline assignment: CDR1 SGHNT and CDR2 YENEEA. The CDR3 DNA follows: TGTGCCAGCAGCTTAGATCGACTAGCGGACTACAATGAGCAGTTCTTC. Protein product: CASSLDRLADYNEQFF.

This chain uses TRBV30 with TRBJ1-2; 7 bases are shared with TRBD1. V lost 5 bases, J lost 0 bases, and 9 bases stayed unmatched. The CDR3 extends over 15 amino acids. CDR1 GTSNPN and CDR2 SVGIG come from the germline V gene (reference sequence). The CDR3 is CAWRYRDRANYGYTF. Written as DNA, the CDR3 is TGTGCCTGGCGCTACCGGGACAGAGCTAACTATGGCTACACCTTC.

The chain links TRBV5-6 to TRBJ1-2; 10 bases are a match to TRBD1. The V gene's germline CDR1 is SGHDT and CDR2 YYEEEE. CDR3 length: 16 residues. Trimming removed 4 bases from V and 4 bases from J; junction bases left unmatched: 10. CDR3 in DNA: TGTGCCAGCAGCGCACCATCCGGGACAGGGGTCTATGGCTACACCTTC. Protein: CASSAPSGTGVYGYTF.